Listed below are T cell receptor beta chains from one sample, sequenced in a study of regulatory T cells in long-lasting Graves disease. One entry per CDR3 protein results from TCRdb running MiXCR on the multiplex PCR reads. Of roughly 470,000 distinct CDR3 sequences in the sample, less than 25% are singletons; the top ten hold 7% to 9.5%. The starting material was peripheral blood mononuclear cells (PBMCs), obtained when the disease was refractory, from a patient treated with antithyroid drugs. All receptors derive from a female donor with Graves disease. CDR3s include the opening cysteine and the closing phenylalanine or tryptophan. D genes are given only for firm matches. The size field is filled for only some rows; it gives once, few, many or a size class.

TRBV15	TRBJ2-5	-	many	CATSRDWFGGSAQETQYF	TGTGCCACCAGCAGAGATTGGTTCGGTGGTAGCGCCCAAGAGACCCAGTACTTC
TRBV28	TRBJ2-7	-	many	CASSQVSSYEQYF	TGTGCCAGCAGCCAGGTTAGCTCCTACGAGCAGTACTTC
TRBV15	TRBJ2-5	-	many	CATSKDSGFSEAQYF	TGTGCCACCAGTAAGGACAGCGGCTTCTCGGAGGCCCAGTACTTC
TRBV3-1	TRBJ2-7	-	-	CASSLSQGEQYF	TGTGCCAGCAGCTTATCGCAGGGAGAGCAGTACTTC
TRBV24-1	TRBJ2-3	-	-	CATSERLPGGTDTQYF	TGTGCCACCAGTGAGAGACTGCCAGGCGGCACAGATACGCAGTATTTT
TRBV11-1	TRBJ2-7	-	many	CASSYSAGNYEQYF	TGTGCCAGCAGCTATTCGGCAGGGAACTACGAGCAGTACTTC
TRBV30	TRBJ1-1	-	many	CAWSRPNTEAFF	TGTGCCTGGAGTAGGCCGAACACTGAAGCTTTCTTT
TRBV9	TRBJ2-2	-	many	CASSVATGELFF	TGTGCCAGCAGCGTAGCCACCGGGGAGCTGTTTTTT
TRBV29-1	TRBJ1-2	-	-	CSVERAGPLYGYTF	TGCAGCGTTGAGAGGGCAGGGCCACTCTATGGCTACACCTTC
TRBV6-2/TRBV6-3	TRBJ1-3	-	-	CASWGGGSSGNTIYF	TGTGCCAGCTGGGGGGGAGGAAGCTCTGGAAACACCATATATTTT
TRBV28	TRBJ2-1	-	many	CASSSPPRYNEQFF	TGTGCCAGCAGTTCCCCCCCGCGGTACAATGAGCAGTTCTTC
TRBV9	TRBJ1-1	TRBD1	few	CASSVAGGLEAFF	TGTGCCAGCAGCGTAGCAGGGGGCCTTGAAGCTTTCTTT
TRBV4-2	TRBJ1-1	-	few	CASSQGTKLNTEAFF	TGTGCCAGCAGCCAGGGGACAAAACTGAACACTGAAGCTTTCTTT
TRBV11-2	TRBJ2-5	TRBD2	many	CASSIAGGETQYF	TGTGCCAGCAGCATCGCCGGGGGGGAGACCCAGTACTTC
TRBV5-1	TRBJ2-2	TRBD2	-	CASSPETSGITGELFF	TGCGCCAGCAGCCCGGAGACTAGCGGGATAACCGGGGAGCTGTTTTTT
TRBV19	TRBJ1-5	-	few	CASSTRDPSGQPQHF	TGTGCCAGTAGTACTCGGGACCCCTCGGGGCAGCCCCAGCATTTT
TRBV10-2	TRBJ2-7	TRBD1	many	CASSALDREGYEQYF	TGCGCCAGCAGTGCGTTAGACAGGGAAGGCTACGAGCAGTACTTC